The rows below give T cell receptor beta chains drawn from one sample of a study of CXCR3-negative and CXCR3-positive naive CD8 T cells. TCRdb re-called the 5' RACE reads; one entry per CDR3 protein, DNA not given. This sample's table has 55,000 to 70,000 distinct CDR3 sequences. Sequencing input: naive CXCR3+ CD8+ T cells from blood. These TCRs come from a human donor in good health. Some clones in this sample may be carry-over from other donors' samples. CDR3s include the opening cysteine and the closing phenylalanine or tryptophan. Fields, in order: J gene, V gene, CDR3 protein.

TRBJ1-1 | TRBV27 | CASSKTGGWVNTEAFF
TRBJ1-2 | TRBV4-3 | CASSQVKWEGDGYTF
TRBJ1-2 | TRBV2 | CASRWTMNYGYTF
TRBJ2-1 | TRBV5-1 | CASFRDRGTYNEQFF
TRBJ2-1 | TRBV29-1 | CSVVGGPEQFF
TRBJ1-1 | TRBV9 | CASSPEGGGTEAFF
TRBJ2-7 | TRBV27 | CASSLRGVSYEQYF
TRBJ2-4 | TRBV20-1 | CSAGTGQGNIQYF
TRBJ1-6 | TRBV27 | CASSLGGALHF
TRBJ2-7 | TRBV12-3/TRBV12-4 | CASKDGPYEQYF
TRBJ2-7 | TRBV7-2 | CASSFSSLFPGLAGGNYEQYF
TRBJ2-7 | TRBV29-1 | CSVAGSLNDRYEQYF
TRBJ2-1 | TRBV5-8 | CASSLFSTGPSNEQFF
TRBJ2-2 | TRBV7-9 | CASSSTEHGELFF
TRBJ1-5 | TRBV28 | CASSLSQEGQPQHF
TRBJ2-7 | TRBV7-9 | CASSLTGASGSYEQYF
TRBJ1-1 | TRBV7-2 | CASSQQALAEAFF
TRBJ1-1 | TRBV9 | CASSVEGRLKNTEAFF
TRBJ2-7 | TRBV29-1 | CSAPPRGGYEQYF
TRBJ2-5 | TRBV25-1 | CANLDRYQETQYF
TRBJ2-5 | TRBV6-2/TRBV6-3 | CASTLDLYQETQYF
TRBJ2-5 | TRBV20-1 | CSAISGTEQETQYF
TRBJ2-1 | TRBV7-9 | CASSLAAGGPDEQFF
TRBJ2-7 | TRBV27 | CASSPTVTYEQYF
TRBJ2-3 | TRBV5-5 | CASSFLQVISTDTQYF
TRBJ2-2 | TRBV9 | CASSVVAGGPTGELFF
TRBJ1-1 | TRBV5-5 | CASSLTVGGTEAFF
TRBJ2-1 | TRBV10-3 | CAISGAPGTDYNEQFF
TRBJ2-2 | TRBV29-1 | CSVPGGKGADTGELFF
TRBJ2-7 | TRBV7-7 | CASSEGGADDEQYF
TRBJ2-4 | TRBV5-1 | CASSYDRDEPRKNIQYF
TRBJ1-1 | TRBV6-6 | CASRRGENTEAFF
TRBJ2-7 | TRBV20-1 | CSASRGLAGPYEQYF
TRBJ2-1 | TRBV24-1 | CATSALELAGVNEQFF
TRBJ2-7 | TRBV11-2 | CASSLGGLSYEQYF
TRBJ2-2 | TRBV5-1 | CASSLFWGPGELFF
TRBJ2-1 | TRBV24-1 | CATSETKGSNNEQFF
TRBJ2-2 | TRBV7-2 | CASSSGPYTGELFF
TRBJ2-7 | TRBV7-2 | CASTGQWSSYEQYF
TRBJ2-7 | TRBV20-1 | CSAPSLGRSYEQYF
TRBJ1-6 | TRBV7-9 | CASSLIGRENSPLHF
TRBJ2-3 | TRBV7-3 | CASSLVETDTQYF
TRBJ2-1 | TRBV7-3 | CASSWVGSSYNEQFF
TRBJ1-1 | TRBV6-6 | CASSYAGQGVQNTEAFF
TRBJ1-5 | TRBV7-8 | CASSLDLRAYQPQHF
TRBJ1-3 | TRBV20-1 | CSARDRSSGNTIYF
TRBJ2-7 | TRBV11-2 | CASSATGGPYEQYF
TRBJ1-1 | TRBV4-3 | CASSQEGTGNMNTEAFF
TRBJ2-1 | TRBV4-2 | CASSQDPLAGGYSSYNEQFF
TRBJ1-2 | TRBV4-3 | CASSPGRGNPYGYTF
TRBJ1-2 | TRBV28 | CASSLPSFPLDRGYTF
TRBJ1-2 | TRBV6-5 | CASSFTPGGYGYTF
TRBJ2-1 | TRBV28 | CASTLDKVGGPYNEQFF
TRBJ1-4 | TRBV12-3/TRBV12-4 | CASSPISRELATNEKLFF
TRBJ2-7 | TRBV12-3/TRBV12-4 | CASSQTIYEQYF